This T cell receptor beta chain was recorded in a study of beta chain features in type 1 diabetes. Study-wide results and limits: Relative to healthy donors, patients appeared to have naive, central memory and Treg TCRB repertoires that were more similar. Insertion counts at VDJ junctions were lower in type 1 diabetes patients, who also showed more deletions there. TCRB CDR3s were moderately but significantly shorter in Type 1 diabetes patients in all four CD4+ subsets.

cDNA synthesis used the whole RNA isolate, giving expressed TCRB sequences. Sequencing was performed with immunoSEQ multiplex PCR; in TCRdb, only in-frame clones are kept and a portion is missing. The table lists some 290,000 clones, approximately 15% of them singletons, with under 0.02% in the top ten. One heparinised blood draw, averaging roughly 120 mL, came from each donor. Via CD45RO/CCR7/CD25/CD127/CD95/CD27, cells of the CD4+ naive, central memory, regulatory and stem cell-like memory subsets were sorted. In germline, CDR1 is SGHAT, CDR2 FQNNGV. Trimming took 4 bases from V and 2 from J, leaving 6 bases between them. CDR3 size: 13 residues. This clone was recorded once. Antigen: not known. Other DNA sequences in the same sample also yield this CDR3.

The source material was naive CD4+ T cells from blood. This TCR was sampled from a man aged 25-45 years with type 1 diabetes. The genes are TRBV11-2 and TRBJ1-5, with D possibly matching TRBD1 (6 bases). The CDR3 is CASSWTGNQPQHF. The CDR3, as DNA: TGTGCCAGCAGCTGGACAGGCAATCAGCCCCAGCATTTT. Together with reference TRBV11-2 and TRBJ1-5, the CDR3 gives the full variable domain: EAGVAQSPRYKIIEKRQSVAFWCNPISGHATLYWYQQILGQGPKLLIQFQNNGVVDDSQLPKDRFSAERLKGVDSTLKIQPAKLEDSAVYLCASSWTGNQPQHFGDGTRLSIL.